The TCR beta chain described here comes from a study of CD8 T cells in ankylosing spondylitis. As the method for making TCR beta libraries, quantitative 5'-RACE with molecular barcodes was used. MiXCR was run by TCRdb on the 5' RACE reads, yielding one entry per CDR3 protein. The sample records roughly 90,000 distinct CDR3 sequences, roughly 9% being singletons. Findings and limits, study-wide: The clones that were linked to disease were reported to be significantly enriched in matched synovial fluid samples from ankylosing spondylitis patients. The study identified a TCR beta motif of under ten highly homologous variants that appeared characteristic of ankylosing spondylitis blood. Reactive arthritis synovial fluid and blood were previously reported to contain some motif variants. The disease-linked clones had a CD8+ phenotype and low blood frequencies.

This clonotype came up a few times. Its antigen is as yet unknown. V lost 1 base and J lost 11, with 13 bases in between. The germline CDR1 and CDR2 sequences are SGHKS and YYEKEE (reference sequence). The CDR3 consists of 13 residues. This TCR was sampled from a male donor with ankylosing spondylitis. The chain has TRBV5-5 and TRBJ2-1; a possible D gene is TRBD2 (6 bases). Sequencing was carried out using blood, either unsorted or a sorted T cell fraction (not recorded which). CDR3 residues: CASSLTYSGKQFF. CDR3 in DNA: TGTGCCAGCAGCTTGACTTATAGCGGAAAGCAGTTCTTC.